The 10 T cell receptor beta chains listed next were all sequenced from one sample in a study of a mutant IDH1 vaccine in newly diagnosed glioma. Time point reported: week 35, safety follow-up. Every vaccination contained 300 ug of the mutant IDH1 20-mer peptide and was paired with topical imiquimod. The method was immunoSEQ multiplex PCR; TCRdb's version includes in-frame clones alone and lacks a portion of them. The profile shows about 64,000 clones, about 73% of them singletons. These receptors have no known antigen. Sequencing used PBMCs, obtained from a glioma patient whose treatment included an IDH1 peptide vaccine. The source is a man aged 50 to 60 with glioma.

The chain links TRBV7-2 to TRBJ1-2, with TRBD1 as a possible D gene (5 bases). The V end lost 5 bases, the J end lost 4 bases, and 11 bases lay between the germline ends. Germline V gene sequence: CDR1 SGHTA, CDR2 FQGNSA. CDR3 length: 13 amino acids. The chain's CDR3 is CASSEGRGYGYTF. The CDR3 region has the DNA TGTGCCAGCAGCGAGGGGCGCGGCTATGGCTACACCTTC.

This clone turned up a few times. The chain uses TRBV2 and TRBJ1-5, with 10 nucleotides matching TRBD1. Germline trimming cut 4 bases from V and 6 bases from J; bases unmatched to any gene: 3. This CDR3 spans 14 amino acids. CDR1 is SNHLY and CDR2 is FYNNEI in the germline V gene. The CDR3 loop reads CASSGQGASQPQHF. As DNA, the CDR3 is TGTGCCAGCAGTGGACAGGGGGCTAGTCAGCCCCAGCATTTT. Filled out from reference TRBV2 and TRBJ1-5, the complete variable domain reads EPEVTQTPSHQVTQMGQEVILRCVPISNHLYFYWYRQILGQKVEFLVSFYNNEISEKSEIFDDQFSVERPDGSNFTLKIRSTKLEDSAMYFCASSGQGASQPQHFGDGTRLSIL.

The gene calls are TRBV30 and TRBJ2-3, with 12 bases matching TRBD2. This CDR3 comprises 14 residues. The germline V gene encodes CDR1 GTSNPN and CDR2 SVGIG (reference sequence). V shed 1 base, J shed 4 bases, and the junction held 0 bases outside the gene matches. The CDR3 nucleotides read TGTGCCTGGAGTGGACTAGCGGGGGCAGATACGCAGTATTTT. This translates into CAWSGLAGADTQYF.

The CDR3: CASSVPGQGPYEQYF. Written as DNA, the CDR3 is TGTGCCAGCAGTGTTCCGGGACAGGGGCCATACGAGCAGTACTTC. This chain connects TRBV6-4 to TRBJ2-7; 10 bases match TRBD1. Germline CDR1 and CDR2: MRHNA and SNTAGT. This CDR3 has 15 amino acids. V lost 4 bases to trimming and J lost 4 bases; unmatched junction nucleotides: 7.

The V gene is TRBV5-1, the J gene TRBJ2-5, with D possibly being TRBD1 (8 bases). Germline V lookup: CDR1 SGHRS, CDR2 YFSETQ. Deletions cut 5 bases from V and 5 bases from J, with 16 bases between. The CDR3 covers 14 residues. CDR3 nucleotides: TGCGCCAGCAGAACAGGGGGGGATCGGGAGACCCAGTACTTC. This translates into CASRTGGDRETQYF.

The rearrangement uses TRBV10-2 and TRBJ1-5; D unclear. The germline gives CDR1 WSHSY, CDR2 SAAADI. The CDR3 loop spans 14 amino acids. The V and J ends lost 2 bases and 0 bases respectively, with 5 bases between them. The CDR3 DNA is TGCGCCAGCAGTGAGGAGGATAGCAATCAGCCCCAGCATTTT. It codes for CASSEEDSNQPQHF.

This clone was seen a few times. The chain combines TRBV27 with TRBJ2-7; D ambiguous. The CDR3 extends over 14 amino acids. V lost 4 bases and J 6 bases, leaving 16 bases between the germline ends. Germline V gene sequence: CDR1 MNHEY, CDR2 SMNVEV (reference sequence). The CDR3 DNA follows: TGTGCCAGCAGTTCGGCGAGCGTGGTTGTCGAGCAGTACTTC. As protein: CASSSASVVVEQYF.

The CDR3 spells CASRNKGGGGGYTF. The CDR3 coding sequence is TGTGCCAGCAGAAACAAAGGAGGGGGCGGCGGCTACACCTTC. The J gene is TRBJ1-2, the V gene TRBV7-2; 7 nucleotides match TRBD1. Germline CDR1 reads SGHTA; CDR2 reads FQGNSA. The CDR3 is made up of 14 amino acids. The junction had 12 bases not matched to a gene; V was cut back by 6 bases and J by 8 bases.

This chain connects TRBV7-2 to TRBJ1-1, with 9 bases identical to TRBD1. CDR1 is SGHTA, CDR2 FQGNSA, per germline. The CDR3 sequence is 15 residues long. With V trimmed by 5 bases and J by 8 bases, 12 bases remained unmatched. In nucleotides, the CDR3 is TGTGCCAGCAGCGCGGGACAGGGCTTGAACAGGGAAGCTTTCTTT. It specifies CASSAGQGLNREAFF.

The chain is built from TRBV9 and TRBJ1-1, with TRBD1 matching over 7 bases. V lost 0 bases and J lost 7; bases outside the gene matches: 6. Looked up from germline, CDR1 is SGDLS and CDR2 is YYNGEE. This CDR3 is 14 amino acids long. As DNA, the CDR3 is TGTGCCAGCAGCGTAGATAGGACAGGTAATGAAGCTTTCTTT. Amino acids: CASSVDRTGNEAFF. The variable domain in full, with the rest retrieved from reference TRBV9 and TRBJ1-1, is DSGVTQTPKHLITATGQRVTLRCSPRSGDLSVYWYQQSLDQGLQFLIQYYNGEERAKGNILERFSAQQFPDLHSELNLSSLELGDSALYFCASSVDRTGNEAFFGQGTRLTVV.